This entry lists 26 T cell receptor beta chains sequenced from one sample in a study of spatial heterogeneity in lung cancer. The time point was: sample taken at primary tumor resection. Extraction of whole RNA from tumor, nontumor lung or frozen PBMC preceded unsorted sequencing. TCRdb re-derived calls from the 5' RACE reads in MiXCR, one entry per CDR3 protein. Of about 80,000 distinct CDR3 sequences in the sample, roughly a fifth were seen once. Sequences were derived from PBMCs, sampled at surgery. These receptors were collected from a male donor with early-stage non-small cell lung cancer.

The V call is TRBV20-1, the J call TRBJ1-4, with 8 bases that match TRBD1. This CDR3 is 14 amino acids long. Germline V gene sequence: CDR1 DFQATT, CDR2 SNEGSKA (reference sequence). V was pared by 4 bases and J by 16 bases, with 17 bases of the junction left unmatched. CDR3 nucleotides: TGCAGTGCTATAGCTGGCGACAGGGGTATGTTTCCGTTTTTT. Its protein is CSAIAGDRGMFPFF.

This clonotype has more than one count but fewer than ten. CDR3 bases: TGTGCCAGCAGCCAGGACAGCAACTCCTACAATGAGCAGTTCTTC. It encodes CASSQDSNSYNEQFF. The chain employs TRBV3-1 and TRBJ2-1; TRBD1 might be the D (6 bases). V was cut by 3 bases and J by 0 bases, with 9 bases left in between. The CDR3 totals 15 residues. CDR1 is LGHDT, CDR2 YNNKEL, per germline (reference sequence).

This clonotype was seen a few times. CDR3 in DNA: TGTGCCAGCAGCCAAGTGGGACAGGGGGAGACCCAGTACTTC. The encoded protein is CASSQVGQGETQYF. The gene calls are TRBV4-2 and TRBJ2-5, with 10 positions matching TRBD1. V lost 1 base to trimming and J lost 5 bases; unmatched junction nucleotides: 1. The CDR3 is 14 amino acids. The germline V gene encodes CDR1 LGHNA and CDR2 YNFKEQ.

This clonotype came up a few times. The chain has TRBV28 and TRBJ1-6, with TRBD1 matching over 9 bases. V lost 3 bases to trimming and J lost 10 bases; unmatched junction nucleotides: 7. The germline gives CDR1 MDHEN, CDR2 SYDVKM. This CDR3 contains 15 residues. Written as DNA, the CDR3 is TGTGCCAGCAGTTTTCCGGGGACAGGGAGCTCACCCCTCCACTTT. This encodes CASSFPGTGSSPLHF. Drawing the rest from reference TRBV28 and TRBJ1-6, the complete variable domain is DVKVTQSSRYLVKRTGEKVFLECVQDMDHENMFWYRQDPGLGLRLIYFSYDVKMKEKGDIPEGYSVSREKKERFSLILESASTNQTSMYLCASSFPGTGSSPLHFGNGTRLTVT.

In this sample, this clonotype turned up a few times. The chain combines TRBV20-1 with TRBJ1-5, with no clear D. The CDR3 spans 17 residues. Trimming removed 2 bases from V and 0 bases from J, with 17 bases in between. Looked up from germline, CDR1 is DFQATT and CDR2 is SNEGSKA (reference sequence). The CDR3 bases are TGCAGTGCTAGACCCCGCGGCAGATCCTATAGCAATCAGCCCCAGCATTTT. This codes for CSARPRGRSYSNQPQHF.

This clonotype appeared a few times. The chain employs TRBV10-3 and TRBJ1-1; TRBD1 agrees at 7 bases. V shed 3 bases, J shed 4 bases, and the junction held 14 bases outside the gene matches. CDR1 and CDR2 (germline): ENHRY, SYGVKD. The CDR3 loop spans 17 amino acids. The chain's CDR3 is CAISDLYGQGGVTEAFF. The CDR3 DNA reads TGTGCCATCAGTGATCTTTATGGGCAGGGGGGCGTCACTGAAGCTTTCTTT.

This clonotype was counted once. This sequence joins TRBV6-2 or TRBV6-3 and TRBJ2-3; D unresolved. The V and J ends lost 3 bases and 2 bases respectively, with 12 bases between them. The germline V gene has CDR1 MNHEY and CDR2 SVGEGT. This CDR3 is built from 15 residues. CDR3 sequence reads: CASSYLGLDTDTQYF. In DNA form, the CDR3 reads TGTGCCAGCAGTTATCTCGGGCTTGACACAGATACGCAGTATTTT.

The sample holds a few counts of this clonotype. This chain links TRBV6-2 or TRBV6-3 with TRBJ2-1; 7 bases map to TRBD1. Trimming took 0 bases from V and 0 from J; bases not matched to a gene: 5. The germline V gene encodes CDR1 MNHEY and CDR2 SVGEGT. The CDR3 covers 17 residues. CDR3 sequence: CASSYSPGQSSYNEQFF. The CDR3 region has the DNA TGTGCCAGCAGTTACTCTCCGGGACAGAGCTCCTACAATGAGCAGTTCTTC.

The chain uses TRBV12-3 or TRBV12-4 and TRBJ2-2; D possibly matches TRBD1 or TRBD2 (5 bases each). The CDR3 is 13 amino acids. V was shortened by 5 bases and J by 5 bases, with 9 bases between the two germline ends. CDR3 sequence: CASSRGETGELFF. CDR3 nucleotides: TGTGCCAGCAGTCGAGGGGAAACCGGGGAGCTGTTTTTT.

The J gene is TRBJ2-2, the V gene TRBV20-1; 7 bases fit TRBD2. This CDR3 comprises 14 residues. The V gene end was trimmed by 3 bases and the J gene end by 0 bases; junction bases not matched to a gene: 1. Germline assignment: CDR1 DFQATT and CDR2 SNEGSKA (reference sequence). In nucleotides, the CDR3 is TGCAGTGCTAGCGCGGGAGCGAACACCGGGGAGCTGTTTTTT. This sequence encodes CSASAGANTGELFF.

About this clonotype: Possible read error: a much larger clone is one base away. The final CDR3 position lacks the conserved phenylalanine or tryptophan, pointing to a likely read error. The gene calls are TRBV28 and TRBJ2-7; no clear D. V was pared by 5 bases and J by 4 bases, with 12 bases between. The CDR3 runs to 13 residues. The germline CDR1 and CDR2 sequences are MDHEN and SYDVKM. CDR3 in amino acids: CASSPPLPYEQYI. The CDR3 bases are TGTGCCAGCAGTCCTCCCTTACCTTACGAGCAGTACATC.

The V gene is TRBV9, the J gene TRBJ2-1, with 11 bases matching TRBD2. CDR3 length equals 15 residues. CDR1 and CDR2 from the germline V gene are SGDLS and YYNGEE. The V and J ends lost 2 bases and 3 bases, in that order; junction bases with no gene match: 1. CDR3 loop: CASSVSGGVYNEQFF. Written as DNA, the CDR3 is TGTGCCAGCAGCGTTAGCGGGGGGGTCTACAATGAGCAGTTCTTC.

The chain recombines TRBV6-5 with TRBJ2-5, with D possibly TRBD2 on 6 matching bases. CDR1 is MNHEY, CDR2 SVGAGI, per germline. The CDR3 has 13 amino acids. V was cut by 1 base and J by 7 bases, with 10 bases left in between. This CDR3 is CASSYYGGGTQYF. The CDR3 region has the DNA TGTGCCAGCAGTTACTACGGGGGAGGGACCCAGTACTTC.

This clonotype was found a few times. The chain is built from TRBV28 and TRBJ2-5; D unclear. The CDR3 length is 17 residues. The germline gives CDR1 MDHEN, CDR2 SYDVKM. The ends were cut back, 3 bases at V and 1 base at J, with 18 bases in the middle. CDR3 residues: CASSFGSGRSVQETQYF. The CDR3 nucleotides read TGTGCCAGCAGTTTTGGGTCAGGCAGATCGGTCCAAGAGACCCAGTACTTC.

This clonotype came up a few times. V usage is TRBV7-8 and J usage is TRBJ1-5, with 7 positions matching TRBD1. The CDR3 covers 17 residues. Germline assignment: CDR1 SGHVS and CDR2 FQNEAQ. Trimming removed 1 base from V and 4 bases from J; junction bases left unmatched: 10. CDR3 protein: CASSLGFETGINQPQHF. The CDR3 DNA reads TGTGCCAGCAGCTTAGGCTTCGAGACAGGGATTAATCAGCCCCAGCATTTT.

The rearrangement uses TRBV11-1 and TRBJ2-1, with D perhaps being TRBD1 or TRBD2 (7 bases each). The CDR3 consists of 17 residues. V was shortened by 4 bases and J by 0 bases, with 16 bases between the two germline ends. CDR1 SGHAT and CDR2 FQDESV come from the germline V gene (reference sequence). This CDR3 is CASSSVRGGGSYNEQFF. For the CDR3, the DNA is TGTGCCAGCAGCTCAGTCAGGGGGGGAGGCTCCTACAATGAGCAGTTCTTC.

This clonotype was counted a few times. The rearrangement uses TRBV7-6 and TRBJ2-1, with a possible D match to TRBD2 (5 bases). The germline CDR1 and CDR2 sequences are SGHVS and FNYEAQ. The ends were cut back, 0 bases at V and 0 bases at J, with 9 bases in the middle. The CDR3 covers 16 residues. CDR3 loop: CASSLALASSYNEQFF. Written as DNA, the CDR3 is TGTGCCAGCAGCTTAGCTTTAGCGAGCTCCTACAATGAGCAGTTCTTC.

This clonotype was recorded at least ten times. The chain has TRBV27 and TRBJ1-3; D may be TRBD1 (5 bases). V was trimmed by 6 bases and J by 1 base, leaving 13 bases between them. CDR3 size: 15 residues. The germline V gene encodes CDR1 MNHEY and CDR2 SMNVEV (reference sequence). The DNA for the CDR3 is TGTGCCAGCAGCCCTCAGGGACTTTCTGGAAACACCATATATTTT. Its protein product is CASSPQGLSGNTIYF.

The chain carries TRBV28 and TRBJ2-7, with a possible D match to TRBD1 (5 bases). This CDR3 has 16 amino acids. Per the germline V gene, CDR1 is MDHEN and CDR2 is SYDVKM. V gave up 4 bases and J gave up 4 bases, with 20 bases separating them. The CDR3 DNA reads as TGTGCCAGCAGTTCCCAGGGTTTGGGGTCCCTATACGAGCAGTACTTC. This sequence encodes CASSSQGLGSLYEQYF.

This chain uses TRBV12-3 or TRBV12-4 with TRBJ2-5; perhaps TRBD2 as D (6 bases). V lost 6 bases and J 4 bases, leaving 15 bases between the germline ends. This CDR3 has 14 residues. Here the CDR3 DNA reads TGTGCCAGCAGCGTAACCGTGGGAGGAGAGACCCAGTACTTC. This gives the protein CASSVTVGGETQYF.

The table lists this clonotype with a few counts. This rearrangement joins TRBV4-3 to TRBJ2-7; D may be TRBD1 or TRBD2 (5 bases each). Germline assignment: CDR1 LGHNA and CDR2 YSLEER. Trimming stripped 4 bases from V and 0 bases from J, with 13 bases between. The CDR3 sequence is 15 residues long. The CDR3 DNA sequence: TGCGCCAGCAGCCGCAGGGATGGGGGCTCCTACGAGCAGTACTTC. Translation gives CASSRRDGGSYEQYF.

This clonotype was observed once. The chain couples TRBV18 to TRBJ1-1; a possible D gene is TRBD1 (5 bases). The CDR3 consists of 15 residues. The V gene's germline CDR1 is KGHSH and CDR2 LQKENI. V was clipped by 3 bases and J by 4 bases, with 15 bases between them. The CDR3 region has the DNA TGTGCCAGCTCACCCTTACAGGCCATGAGCACTGAAGCTTTCTTT. Protein sequence: CASSPLQAMSTEAFF.

This clonotype was detected only a few times. The V and J genes are TRBV16 and TRBJ2-7; 11 nucleotides line up with TRBD2. This CDR3 has 16 amino acids. Germline CDR1 and CDR2: KGHSY and FQNENV. Trimming removed 2 bases from V and 4 bases from J; junction bases left unmatched: 7. The CDR3 DNA sequence: TGTGCCAGCAGCCAAACTAGCGGGAGAGCGTGGTACGAGCAGTACTTC. Translating it yields CASSQTSGRAWYEQYF.

This clonotype has ten or more counts. The genes are TRBV20-1 and TRBJ1-2, with a possible D match to TRBD1 (5 bases). Germline CDR1 reads DFQATT; CDR2 reads SNEGSKA (reference sequence). The CDR3 runs to 13 residues. Trimming pared 7 bases from V and 6 bases from J, leaving 18 bases between. The CDR3 coding sequence is TGCAGTGTGGAGGCCCCCGGGACGGATGGCTACACCTTC. Translated, it gives CSVEAPGTDGYTF.

This clonotype was seen just once. The V gene is TRBV12-3 or TRBV12-4, the J gene TRBJ1-4; the match to TRBD1 covers 8 bases. J lost 8 bases, V lost 2 bases, and 7 bases had no gene match. The CDR3 runs 15 residues. CDR3: CASSLSAGGGEKLFF. The DNA for the CDR3 is TGTGCCAGCAGTTTATCGGCAGGGGGCGGGGAAAAACTGTTTTTT.

This clonotype has only a few counts. The rearrangement joins TRBV28 to TRBJ1-1, with TRBD1 identical over 8 bases. CDR3 length equals 17 residues. Germline CDR1 and CDR2: MDHEN and SYDVKM. Unmatched junction bases numbered 14, after V lost 5 bases and J lost 3 bases. CDR3 DNA sequence: TGTGCCAGCAGTCCAGGACAGGGAGGGTTTCAGTACACTGAAGCTTTCTTT. It codes for CASSPGQGGFQYTEAFF.